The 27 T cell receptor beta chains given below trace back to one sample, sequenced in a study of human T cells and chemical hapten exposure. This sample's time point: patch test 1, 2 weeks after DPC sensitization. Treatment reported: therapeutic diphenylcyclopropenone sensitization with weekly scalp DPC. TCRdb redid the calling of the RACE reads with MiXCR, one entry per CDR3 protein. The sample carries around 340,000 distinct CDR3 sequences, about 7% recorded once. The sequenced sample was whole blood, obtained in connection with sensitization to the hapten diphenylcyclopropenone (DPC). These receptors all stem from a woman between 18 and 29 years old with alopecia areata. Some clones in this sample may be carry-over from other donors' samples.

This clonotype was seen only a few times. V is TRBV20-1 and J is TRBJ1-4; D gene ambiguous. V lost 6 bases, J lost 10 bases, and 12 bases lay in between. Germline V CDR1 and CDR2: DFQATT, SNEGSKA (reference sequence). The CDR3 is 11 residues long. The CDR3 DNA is TGCAGTGCCACAAGTAGCGTAAAACTGTTTTTT. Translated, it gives CSATSSVKLFF.

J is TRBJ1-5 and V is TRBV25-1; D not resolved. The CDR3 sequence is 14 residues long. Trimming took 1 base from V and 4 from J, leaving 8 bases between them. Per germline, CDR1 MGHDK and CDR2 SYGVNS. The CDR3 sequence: CASSESAANQPQHF. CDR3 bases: TGTGCCAGCAGTGAATCGGCGGCAAATCAGCCCCAGCATTTT.

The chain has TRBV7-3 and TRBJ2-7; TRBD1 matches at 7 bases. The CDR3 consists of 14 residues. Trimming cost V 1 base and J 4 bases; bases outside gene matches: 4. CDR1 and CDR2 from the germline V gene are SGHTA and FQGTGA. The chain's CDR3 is CASSLIGGRYEQYF. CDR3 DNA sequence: TGTGCCAGCAGCTTAATAGGGGGCAGGTACGAGCAGTACTTC.

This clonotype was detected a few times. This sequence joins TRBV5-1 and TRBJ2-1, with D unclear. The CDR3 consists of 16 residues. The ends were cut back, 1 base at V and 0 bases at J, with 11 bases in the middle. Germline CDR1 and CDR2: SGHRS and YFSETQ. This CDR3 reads CASSLLQMSSYNEQFF. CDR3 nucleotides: TGCGCCAGCAGCTTGTTGCAGATGAGCTCCTACAATGAGCAGTTCTTC. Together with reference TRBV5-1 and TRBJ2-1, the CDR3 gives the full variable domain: KAGVTQTPRYLIKTRGQQVTLSCSPISGHRSVSWYQQTPGQGLQFLFEYFSETQRNKGNFPGRFSGRQFSNSRSEMNVSTLELGDSALYLCASSLLQMSSYNEQFFGPGTRLTVL.

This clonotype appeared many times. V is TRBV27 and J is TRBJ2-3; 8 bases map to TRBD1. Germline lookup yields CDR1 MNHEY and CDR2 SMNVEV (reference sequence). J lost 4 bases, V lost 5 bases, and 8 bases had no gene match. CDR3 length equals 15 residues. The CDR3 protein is CASSQTGGEADTQYF. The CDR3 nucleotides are TGTGCCAGCAGTCAAACAGGGGGAGAGGCAGATACGCAGTATTTT.

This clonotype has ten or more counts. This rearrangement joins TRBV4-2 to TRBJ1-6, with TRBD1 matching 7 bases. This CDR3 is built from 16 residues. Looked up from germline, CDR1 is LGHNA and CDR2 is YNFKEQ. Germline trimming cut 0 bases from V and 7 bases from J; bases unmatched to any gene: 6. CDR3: CASSQDHGTVNSPLHF. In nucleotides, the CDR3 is TGTGCCAGCAGCCAAGATCACGGGACAGTAAATTCACCCCTCCACTTT.

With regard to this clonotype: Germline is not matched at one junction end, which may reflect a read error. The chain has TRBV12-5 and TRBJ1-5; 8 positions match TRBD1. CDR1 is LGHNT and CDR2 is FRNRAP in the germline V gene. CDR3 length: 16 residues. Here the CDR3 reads CASGLIVTGANQPQHF. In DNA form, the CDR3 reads TGTGCAAGTGGTTTGATCGTGACAGGGGCTAATCAGCCCCAGCATTTT.

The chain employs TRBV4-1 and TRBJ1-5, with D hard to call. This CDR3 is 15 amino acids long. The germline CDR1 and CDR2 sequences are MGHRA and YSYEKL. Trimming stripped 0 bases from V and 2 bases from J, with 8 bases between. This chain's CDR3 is CASSQDPGGNQPQHF. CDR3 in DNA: TGCGCCAGCAGCCAAGATCCGGGAGGCAATCAGCCCCAGCATTTT.

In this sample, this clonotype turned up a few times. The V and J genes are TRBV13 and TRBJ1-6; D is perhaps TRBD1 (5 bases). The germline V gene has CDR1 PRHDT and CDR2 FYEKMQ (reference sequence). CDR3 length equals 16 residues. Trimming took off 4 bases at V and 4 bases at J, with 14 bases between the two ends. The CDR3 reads CASSYGTDGYNSPLHF. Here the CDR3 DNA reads TGTGCCAGCAGCTACGGGACCGACGGTTATAATTCACCCCTCCACTTT. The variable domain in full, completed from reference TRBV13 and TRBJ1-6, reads AAGVIQSPRHLIKEKRETATLKCYPIPRHDTVYWYQQGPGQDPQFLISFYEKMQSDKGSIPDRFSAQQFSDYHSELNMSSLELGDSALYFCASSYGTDGYNSPLHFGNGTRLTVT.

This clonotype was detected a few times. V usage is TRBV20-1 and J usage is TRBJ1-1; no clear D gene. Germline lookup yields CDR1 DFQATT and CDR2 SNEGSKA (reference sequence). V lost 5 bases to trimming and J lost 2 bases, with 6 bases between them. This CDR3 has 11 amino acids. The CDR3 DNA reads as TGCAGTGCTGAGACAAACACTGAAGCTTTCTTT. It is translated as CSAETNTEAFF.

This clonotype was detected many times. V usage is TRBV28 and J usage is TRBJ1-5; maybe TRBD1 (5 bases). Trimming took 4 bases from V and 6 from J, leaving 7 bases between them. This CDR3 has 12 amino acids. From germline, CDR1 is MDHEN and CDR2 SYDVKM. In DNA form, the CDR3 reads TGTGCCAGCAGTTCACAGGTTCAGCCCCAGCATTTT. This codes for CASSSQVQPQHF.

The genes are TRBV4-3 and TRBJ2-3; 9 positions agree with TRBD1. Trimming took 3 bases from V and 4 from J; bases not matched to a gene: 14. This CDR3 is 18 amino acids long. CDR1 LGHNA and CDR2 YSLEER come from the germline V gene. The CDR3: CASSQDLPGTGIADTQYF. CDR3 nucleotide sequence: TGCGCCAGCAGCCAGGACTTGCCCGGGACAGGGATAGCAGATACGCAGTATTTT.

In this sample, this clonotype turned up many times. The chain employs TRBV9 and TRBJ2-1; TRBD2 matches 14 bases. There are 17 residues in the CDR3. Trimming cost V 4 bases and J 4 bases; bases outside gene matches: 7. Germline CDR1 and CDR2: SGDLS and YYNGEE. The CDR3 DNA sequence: TGTGCCAGCAGCCCTCCCGGACTAGCGGGGGGATACAATGAGCAGTTCTTC. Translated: CASSPPGLAGGYNEQFF. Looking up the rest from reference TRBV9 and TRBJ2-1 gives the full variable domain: DSGVTQTPKHLITATGQRVTLRCSPRSGDLSVYWYQQSLDQGLQFLIQYYNGEERAKGNILERFSAQQFPDLHSELNLSSLELGDSALYFCASSPPGLAGGYNEQFFGPGTRLTVL.

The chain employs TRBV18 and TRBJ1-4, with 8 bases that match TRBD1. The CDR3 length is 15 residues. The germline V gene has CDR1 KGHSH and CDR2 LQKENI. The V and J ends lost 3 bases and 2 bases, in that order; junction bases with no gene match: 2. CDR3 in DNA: TGTGCCAGCTCACCGACAGGGGACACTAATGAAAAACTGTTTTTT. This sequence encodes CASSPTGDTNEKLFF.

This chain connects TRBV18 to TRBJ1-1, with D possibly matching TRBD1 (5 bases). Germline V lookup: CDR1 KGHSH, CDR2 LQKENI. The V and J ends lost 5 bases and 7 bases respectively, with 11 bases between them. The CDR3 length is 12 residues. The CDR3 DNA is TGTGCCAGCTCAACAGTCGGGGGTGAAGCTTTCTTT. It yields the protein CASSTVGGEAFF.

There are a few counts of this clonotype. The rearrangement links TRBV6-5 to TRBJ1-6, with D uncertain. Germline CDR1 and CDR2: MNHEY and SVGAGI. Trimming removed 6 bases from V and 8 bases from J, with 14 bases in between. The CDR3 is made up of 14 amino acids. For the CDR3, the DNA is TGTGCCAGCAGGACGGGTTTGGAGTATTCACCCCTCCACTTT. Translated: CASRTGLEYSPLHF.

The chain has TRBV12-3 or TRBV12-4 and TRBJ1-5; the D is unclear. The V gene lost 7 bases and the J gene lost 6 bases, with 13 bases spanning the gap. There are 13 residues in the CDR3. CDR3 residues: CASTRGEVQPQHF. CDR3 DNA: TGTGCCAGCACGAGAGGTGAGGTTCAGCCCCAGCATTTT.

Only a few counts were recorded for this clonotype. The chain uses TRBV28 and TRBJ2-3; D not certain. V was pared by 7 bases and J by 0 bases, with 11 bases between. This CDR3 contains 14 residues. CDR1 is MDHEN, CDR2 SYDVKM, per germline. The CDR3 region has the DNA TGTGCCAGCATCGATTTTCCTAGCACAGATACGCAGTATTTT. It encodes CASIDFPSTDTQYF.

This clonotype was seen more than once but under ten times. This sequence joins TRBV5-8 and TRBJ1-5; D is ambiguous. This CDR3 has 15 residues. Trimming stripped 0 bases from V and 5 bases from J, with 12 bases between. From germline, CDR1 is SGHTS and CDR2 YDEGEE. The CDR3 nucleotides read TGTGCCAGCAGCTTGGGGGCCGTCACCCATCAGCCCCAGCATTTT. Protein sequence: CASSLGAVTHQPQHF.

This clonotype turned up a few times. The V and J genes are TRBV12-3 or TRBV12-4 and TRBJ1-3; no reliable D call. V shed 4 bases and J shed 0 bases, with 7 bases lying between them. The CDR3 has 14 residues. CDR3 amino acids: CASSSGDSGNTIYF. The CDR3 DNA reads TGTGCCAGCAGTTCCGGGGACTCTGGAAACACCATATATTTT.

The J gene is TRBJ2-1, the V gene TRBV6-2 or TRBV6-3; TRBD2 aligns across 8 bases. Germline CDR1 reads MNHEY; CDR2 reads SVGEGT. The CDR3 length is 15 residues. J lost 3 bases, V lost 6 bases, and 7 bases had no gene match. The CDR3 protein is CASRDLAGNYNEQFF. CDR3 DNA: TGTGCCAGCAGAGATCTAGCGGGTAACTACAATGAGCAGTTCTTC.

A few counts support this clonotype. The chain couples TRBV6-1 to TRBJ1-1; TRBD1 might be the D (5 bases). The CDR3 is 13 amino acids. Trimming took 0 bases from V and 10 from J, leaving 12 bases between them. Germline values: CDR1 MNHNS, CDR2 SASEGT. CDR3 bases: TGTGCCAGCAGTGAAGCGCTTTGGCAGGGAGCTTTCTTT. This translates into CASSEALWQGAFF.

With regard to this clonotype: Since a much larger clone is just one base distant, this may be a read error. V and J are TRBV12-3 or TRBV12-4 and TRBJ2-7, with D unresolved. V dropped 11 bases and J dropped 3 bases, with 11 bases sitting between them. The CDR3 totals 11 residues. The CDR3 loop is CAPRRGYEQYF. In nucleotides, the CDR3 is TGTGCCCCCCGAAGAGGCTACGAGCAGTACTTC.

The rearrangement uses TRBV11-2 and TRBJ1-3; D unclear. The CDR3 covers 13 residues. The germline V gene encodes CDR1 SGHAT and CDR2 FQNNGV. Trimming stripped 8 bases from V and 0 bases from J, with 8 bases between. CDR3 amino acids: CASRGFSGNTIYF. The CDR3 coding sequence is TGTGCCAGCCGGGGTTTCTCTGGAAACACCATATATTTT.

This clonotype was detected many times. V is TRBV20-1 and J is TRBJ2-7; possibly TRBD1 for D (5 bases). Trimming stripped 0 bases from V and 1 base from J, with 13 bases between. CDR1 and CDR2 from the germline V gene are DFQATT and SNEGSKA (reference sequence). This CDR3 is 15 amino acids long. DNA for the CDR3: TGCAGTGCTAGAGATCGGGCAGGGCCTTCCTACGAGCAGTACTTC. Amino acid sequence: CSARDRAGPSYEQYF.

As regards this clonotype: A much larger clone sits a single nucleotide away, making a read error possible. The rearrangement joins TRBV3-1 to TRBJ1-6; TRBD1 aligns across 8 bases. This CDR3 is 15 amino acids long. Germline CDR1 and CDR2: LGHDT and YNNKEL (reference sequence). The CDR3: CASSQGDRSNSPLLF. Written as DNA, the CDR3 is TGTGCCAGCAGCCAAGGGGACAGGAGTAATTCACCCCTCCTCTTT.

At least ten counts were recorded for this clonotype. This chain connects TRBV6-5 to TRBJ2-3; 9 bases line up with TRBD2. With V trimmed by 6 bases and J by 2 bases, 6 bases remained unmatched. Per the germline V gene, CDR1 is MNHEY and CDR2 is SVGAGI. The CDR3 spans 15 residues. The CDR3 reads CASRASGEPTDTQYF. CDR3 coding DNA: TGTGCCAGCAGGGCTAGCGGGGAGCCCACAGATACGCAGTATTTT.